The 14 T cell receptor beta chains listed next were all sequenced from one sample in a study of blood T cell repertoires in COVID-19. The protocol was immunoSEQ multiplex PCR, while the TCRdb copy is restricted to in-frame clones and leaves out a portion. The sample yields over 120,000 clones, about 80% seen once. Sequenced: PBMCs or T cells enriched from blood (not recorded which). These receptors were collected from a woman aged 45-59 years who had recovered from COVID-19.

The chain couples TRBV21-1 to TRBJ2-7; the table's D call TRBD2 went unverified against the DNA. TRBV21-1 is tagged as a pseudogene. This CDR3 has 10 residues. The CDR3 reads CASSKASEYV. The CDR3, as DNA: TGTGCCAGCAGCAAAGCGAGCGAGTACGTC.

The CDR3 DNA reads TGTGCCAGCAGTCAAGACCCAGGGCGAAATGAAAAACTGTTTTTT. Protein sequence: CASSQDPGRNEKLFF. The chain joins TRBV7-2 to TRBJ1-4, with D perhaps TRBD1 (5 bases). The CDR3 is 15 residues long. Trimming took off 6 bases at V and 5 bases at J, with 16 bases between the two ends. The germline gives CDR1 SGHTA, CDR2 FQGNSA.

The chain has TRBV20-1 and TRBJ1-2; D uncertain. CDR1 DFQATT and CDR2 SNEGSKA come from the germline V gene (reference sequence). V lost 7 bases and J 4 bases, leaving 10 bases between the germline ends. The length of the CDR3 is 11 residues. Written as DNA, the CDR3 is TGCAGTGGCGGAGGCATCTATGGCTACACCTTC. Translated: CSGGGIYGYTF.

The CDR3 here is CASSLYNEQFF. CDR3 sequence (DNA): TGCGCCAGCAGTCTCTACAATGAGCAGTTCTTC. This sequence joins TRBV10-1 and TRBJ2-1; D uncertain. Germline assignment: CDR1 WNHNN and CDR2 SYGVQD (reference sequence). CDR3 length: 11 amino acids. V lost 5 bases and J lost 3, with 2 bases in between.

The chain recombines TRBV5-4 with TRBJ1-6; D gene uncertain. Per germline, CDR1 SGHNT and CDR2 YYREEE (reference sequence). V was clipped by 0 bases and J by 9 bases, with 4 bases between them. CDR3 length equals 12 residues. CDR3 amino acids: CASSLGGSPLHF. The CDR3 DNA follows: TGTGCCAGCAGCTTGGGAGGTTCACCCCTCCACTTT.

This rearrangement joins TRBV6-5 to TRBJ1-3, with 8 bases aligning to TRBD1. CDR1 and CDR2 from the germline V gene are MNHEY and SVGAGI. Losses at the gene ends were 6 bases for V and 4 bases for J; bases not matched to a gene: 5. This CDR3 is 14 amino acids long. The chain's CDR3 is CASSQDRVGNTIYF. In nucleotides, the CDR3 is TGTGCCAGCAGCCAGGACAGGGTGGGAAACACCATATATTTT.

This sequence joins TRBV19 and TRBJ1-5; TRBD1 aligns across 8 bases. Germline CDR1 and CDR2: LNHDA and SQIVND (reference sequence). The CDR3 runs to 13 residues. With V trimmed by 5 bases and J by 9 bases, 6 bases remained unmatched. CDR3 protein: CASSSDRASPQHF. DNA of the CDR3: TGTGCCAGTAGTTCGGACAGGGCATCGCCCCAGCATTTT.

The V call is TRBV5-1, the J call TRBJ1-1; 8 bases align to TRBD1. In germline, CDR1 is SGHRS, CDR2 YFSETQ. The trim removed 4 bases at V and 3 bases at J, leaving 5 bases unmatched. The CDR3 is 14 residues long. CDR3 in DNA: TGCGCCAGCAGCAGGACAGGGAAAGACACTGAAGCTTTCTTT. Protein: CASSRTGKDTEAFF.

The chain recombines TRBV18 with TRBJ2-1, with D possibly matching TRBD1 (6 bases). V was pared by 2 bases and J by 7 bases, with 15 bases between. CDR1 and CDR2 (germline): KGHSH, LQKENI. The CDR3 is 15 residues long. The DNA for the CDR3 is TGTGCCAGCTCACCAGTTCAACAGGGTTGGAATGAGCAGTTCTTC. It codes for CASSPVQQGWNEQFF. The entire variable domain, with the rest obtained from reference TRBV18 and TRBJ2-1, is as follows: NAGVMQNPRHLVRRRGQEARLRCSPMKGHSHVYWYRQLPEEGLKFMVYLQKENIIDESGMPKERFSAEFPKEGPSILRIQQVVRGDSAAYFCASSPVQQGWNEQFFGPGTRLTVL.

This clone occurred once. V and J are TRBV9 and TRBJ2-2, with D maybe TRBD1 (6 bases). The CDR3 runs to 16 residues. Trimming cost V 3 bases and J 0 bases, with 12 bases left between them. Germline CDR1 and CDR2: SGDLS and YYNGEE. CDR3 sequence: CASSDSGQPNTGELFF. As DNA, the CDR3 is TGTGCCAGCAGCGATTCAGGACAGCCGAACACCGGGGAGCTGTTTTTT. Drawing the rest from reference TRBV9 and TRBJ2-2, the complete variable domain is DSGVTQTPKHLITATGQRVTLRCSPRSGDLSVYWYQQSLDQGLQFLIQYYNGEERAKGNILERFSAQQFPDLHSELNLSSLELGDSALYFCASSDSGQPNTGELFFGEGSRLTVL.

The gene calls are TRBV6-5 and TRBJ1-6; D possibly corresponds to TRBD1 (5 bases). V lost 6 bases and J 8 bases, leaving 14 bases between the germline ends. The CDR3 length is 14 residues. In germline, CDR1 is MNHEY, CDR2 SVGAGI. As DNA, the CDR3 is TGTGCCAGCAGGATGCAGGGCTGGCATTCACCCCTCCACTTT. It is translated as CASRMQGWHSPLHF.

The CDR3, as DNA: TGTGCCAGCAGCTTAGCGGGACTGATGGGCTCCTACGAGCAGTACGTC. It yields the protein CASSLAGLMGSYEQYV. The V gene is TRBV7-9, the J gene TRBJ2-7, with a weak D call TRBD2 (6 bases). The CDR3 is made up of 16 amino acids. Germline V gene sequence: CDR1 SEHNR, CDR2 FQNEAQ (reference sequence). The V end lost 0 bases, the J end lost 0 bases, and 12 bases lay between the germline ends.

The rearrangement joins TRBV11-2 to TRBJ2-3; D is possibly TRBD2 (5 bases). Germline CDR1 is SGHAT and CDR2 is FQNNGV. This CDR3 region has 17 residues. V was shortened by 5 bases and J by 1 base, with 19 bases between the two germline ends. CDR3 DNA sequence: TGTGCCAGCAGCACCGGCCGGGAAACTCTGGGCACAGATACGCAGTATTTT. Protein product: CASSTGRETLGTDTQYF.

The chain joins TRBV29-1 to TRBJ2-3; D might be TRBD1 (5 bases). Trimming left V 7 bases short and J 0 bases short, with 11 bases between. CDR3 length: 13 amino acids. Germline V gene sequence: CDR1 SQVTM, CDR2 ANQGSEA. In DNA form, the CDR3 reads TGCAGCGCCGTCTCAGGGAGCACAGATACGCAGTATTTT. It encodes CSAVSGSTDTQYF.